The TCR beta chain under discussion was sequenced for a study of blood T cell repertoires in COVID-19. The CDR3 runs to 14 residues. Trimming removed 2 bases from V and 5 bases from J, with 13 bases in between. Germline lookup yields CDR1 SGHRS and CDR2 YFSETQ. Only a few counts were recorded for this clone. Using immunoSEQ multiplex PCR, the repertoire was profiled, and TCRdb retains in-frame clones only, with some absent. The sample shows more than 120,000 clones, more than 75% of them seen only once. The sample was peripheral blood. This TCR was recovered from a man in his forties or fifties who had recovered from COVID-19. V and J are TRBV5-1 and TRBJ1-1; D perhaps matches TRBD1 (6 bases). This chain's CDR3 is CASSFWGLGTEAFF. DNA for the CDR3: TGCGCCAGCAGCTTTTGGGGGCTGGGGACTGAAGCTTTCTTT.